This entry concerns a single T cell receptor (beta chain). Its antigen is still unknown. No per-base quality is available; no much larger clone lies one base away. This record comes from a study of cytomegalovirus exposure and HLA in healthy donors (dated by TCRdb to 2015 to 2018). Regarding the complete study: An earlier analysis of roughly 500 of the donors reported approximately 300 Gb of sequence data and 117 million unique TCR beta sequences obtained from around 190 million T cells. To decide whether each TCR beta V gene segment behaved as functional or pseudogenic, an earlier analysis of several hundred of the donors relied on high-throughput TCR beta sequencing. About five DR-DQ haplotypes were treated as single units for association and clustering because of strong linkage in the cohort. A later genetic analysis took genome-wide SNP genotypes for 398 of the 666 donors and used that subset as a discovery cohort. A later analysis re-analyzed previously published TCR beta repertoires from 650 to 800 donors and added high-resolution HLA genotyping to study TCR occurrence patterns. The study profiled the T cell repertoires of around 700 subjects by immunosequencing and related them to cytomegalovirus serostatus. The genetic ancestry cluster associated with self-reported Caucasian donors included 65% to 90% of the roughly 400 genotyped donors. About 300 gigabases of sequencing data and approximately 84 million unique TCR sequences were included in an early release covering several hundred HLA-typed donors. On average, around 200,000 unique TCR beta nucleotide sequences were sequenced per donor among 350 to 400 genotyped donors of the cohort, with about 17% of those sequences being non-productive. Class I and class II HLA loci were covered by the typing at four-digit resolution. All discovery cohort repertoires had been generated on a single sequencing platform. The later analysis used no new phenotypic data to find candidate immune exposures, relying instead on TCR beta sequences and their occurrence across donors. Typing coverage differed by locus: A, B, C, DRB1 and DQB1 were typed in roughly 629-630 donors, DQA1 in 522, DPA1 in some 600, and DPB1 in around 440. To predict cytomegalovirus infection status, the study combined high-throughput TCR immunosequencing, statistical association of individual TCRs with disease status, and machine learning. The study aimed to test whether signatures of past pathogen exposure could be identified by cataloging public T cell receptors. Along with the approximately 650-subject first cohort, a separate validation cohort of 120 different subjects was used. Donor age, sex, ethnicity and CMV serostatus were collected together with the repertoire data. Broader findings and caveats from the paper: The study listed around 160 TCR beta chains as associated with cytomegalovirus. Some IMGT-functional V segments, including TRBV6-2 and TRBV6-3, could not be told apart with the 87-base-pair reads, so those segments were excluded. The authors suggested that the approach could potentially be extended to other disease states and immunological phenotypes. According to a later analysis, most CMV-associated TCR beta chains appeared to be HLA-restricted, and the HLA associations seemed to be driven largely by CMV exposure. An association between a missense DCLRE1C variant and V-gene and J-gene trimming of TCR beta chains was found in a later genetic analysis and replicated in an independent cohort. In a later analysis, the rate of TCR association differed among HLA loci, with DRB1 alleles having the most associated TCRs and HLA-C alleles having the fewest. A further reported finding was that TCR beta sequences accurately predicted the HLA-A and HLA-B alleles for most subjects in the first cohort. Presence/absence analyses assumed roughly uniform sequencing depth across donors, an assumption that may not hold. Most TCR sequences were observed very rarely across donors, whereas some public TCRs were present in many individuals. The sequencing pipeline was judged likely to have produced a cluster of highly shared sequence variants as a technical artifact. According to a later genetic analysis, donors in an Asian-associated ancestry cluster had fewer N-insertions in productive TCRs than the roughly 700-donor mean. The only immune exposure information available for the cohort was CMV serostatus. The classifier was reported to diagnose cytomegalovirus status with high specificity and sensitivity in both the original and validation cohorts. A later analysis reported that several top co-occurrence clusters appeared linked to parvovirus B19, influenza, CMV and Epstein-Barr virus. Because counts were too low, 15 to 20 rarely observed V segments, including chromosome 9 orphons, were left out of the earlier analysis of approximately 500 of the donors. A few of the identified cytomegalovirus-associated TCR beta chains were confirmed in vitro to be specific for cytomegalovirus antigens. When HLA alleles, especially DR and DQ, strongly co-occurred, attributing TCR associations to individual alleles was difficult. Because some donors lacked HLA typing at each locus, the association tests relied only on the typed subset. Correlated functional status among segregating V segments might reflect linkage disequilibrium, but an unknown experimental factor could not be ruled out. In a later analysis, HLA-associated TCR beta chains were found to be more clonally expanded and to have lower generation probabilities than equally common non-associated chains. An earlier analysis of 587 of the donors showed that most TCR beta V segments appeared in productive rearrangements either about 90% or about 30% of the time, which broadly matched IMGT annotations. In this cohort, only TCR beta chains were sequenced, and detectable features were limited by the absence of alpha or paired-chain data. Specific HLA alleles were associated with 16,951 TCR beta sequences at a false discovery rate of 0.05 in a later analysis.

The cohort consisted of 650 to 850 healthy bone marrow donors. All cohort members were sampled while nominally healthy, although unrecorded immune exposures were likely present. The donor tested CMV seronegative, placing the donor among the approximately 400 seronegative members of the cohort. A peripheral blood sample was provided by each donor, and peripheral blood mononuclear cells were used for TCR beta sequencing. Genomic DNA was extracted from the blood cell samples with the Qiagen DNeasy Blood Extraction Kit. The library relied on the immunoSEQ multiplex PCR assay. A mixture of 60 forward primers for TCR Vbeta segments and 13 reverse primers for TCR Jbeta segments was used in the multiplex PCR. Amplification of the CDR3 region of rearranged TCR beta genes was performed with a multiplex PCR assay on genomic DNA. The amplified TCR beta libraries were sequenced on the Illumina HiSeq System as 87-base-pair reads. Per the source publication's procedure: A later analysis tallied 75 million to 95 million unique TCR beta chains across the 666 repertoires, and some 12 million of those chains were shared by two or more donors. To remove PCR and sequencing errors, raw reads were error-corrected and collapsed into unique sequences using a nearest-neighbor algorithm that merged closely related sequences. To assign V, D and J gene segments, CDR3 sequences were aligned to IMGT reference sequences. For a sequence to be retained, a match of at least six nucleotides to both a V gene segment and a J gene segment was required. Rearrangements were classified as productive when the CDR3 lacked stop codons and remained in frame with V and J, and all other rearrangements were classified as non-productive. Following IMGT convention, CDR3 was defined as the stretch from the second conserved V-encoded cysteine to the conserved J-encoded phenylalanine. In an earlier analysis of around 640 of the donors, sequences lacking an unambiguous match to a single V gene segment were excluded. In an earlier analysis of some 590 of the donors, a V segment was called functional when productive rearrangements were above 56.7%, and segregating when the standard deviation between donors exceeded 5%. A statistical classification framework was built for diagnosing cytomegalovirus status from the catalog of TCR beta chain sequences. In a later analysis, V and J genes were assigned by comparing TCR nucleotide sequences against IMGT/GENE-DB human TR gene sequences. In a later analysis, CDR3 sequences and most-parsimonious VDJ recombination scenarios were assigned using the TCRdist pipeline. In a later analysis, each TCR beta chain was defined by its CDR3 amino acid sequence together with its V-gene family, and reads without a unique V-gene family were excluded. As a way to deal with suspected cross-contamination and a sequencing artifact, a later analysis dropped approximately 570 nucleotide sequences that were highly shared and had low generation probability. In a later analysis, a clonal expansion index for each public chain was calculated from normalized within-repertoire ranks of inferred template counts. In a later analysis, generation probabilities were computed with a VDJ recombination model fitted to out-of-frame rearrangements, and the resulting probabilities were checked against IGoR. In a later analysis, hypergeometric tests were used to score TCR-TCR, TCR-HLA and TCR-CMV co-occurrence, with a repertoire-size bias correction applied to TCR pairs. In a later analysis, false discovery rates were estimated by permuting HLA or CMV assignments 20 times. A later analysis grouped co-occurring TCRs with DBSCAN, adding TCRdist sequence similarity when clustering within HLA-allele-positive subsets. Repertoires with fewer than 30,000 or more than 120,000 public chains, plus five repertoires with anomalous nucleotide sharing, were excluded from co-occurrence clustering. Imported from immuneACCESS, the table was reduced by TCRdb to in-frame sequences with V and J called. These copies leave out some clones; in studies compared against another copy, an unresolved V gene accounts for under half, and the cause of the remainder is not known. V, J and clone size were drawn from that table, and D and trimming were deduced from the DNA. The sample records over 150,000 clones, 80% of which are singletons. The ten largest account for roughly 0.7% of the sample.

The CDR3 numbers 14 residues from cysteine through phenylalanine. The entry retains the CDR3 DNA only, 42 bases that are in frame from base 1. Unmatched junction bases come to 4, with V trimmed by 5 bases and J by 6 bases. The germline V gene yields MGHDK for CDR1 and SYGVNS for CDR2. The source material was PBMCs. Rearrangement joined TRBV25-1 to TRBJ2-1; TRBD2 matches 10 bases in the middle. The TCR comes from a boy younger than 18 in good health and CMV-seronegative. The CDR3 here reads CASSLAGEGNEQFF. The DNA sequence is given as TGTGCCAGCAGTCTAGCGGGAGAGGGCAATGAGCAGTTCTTC.